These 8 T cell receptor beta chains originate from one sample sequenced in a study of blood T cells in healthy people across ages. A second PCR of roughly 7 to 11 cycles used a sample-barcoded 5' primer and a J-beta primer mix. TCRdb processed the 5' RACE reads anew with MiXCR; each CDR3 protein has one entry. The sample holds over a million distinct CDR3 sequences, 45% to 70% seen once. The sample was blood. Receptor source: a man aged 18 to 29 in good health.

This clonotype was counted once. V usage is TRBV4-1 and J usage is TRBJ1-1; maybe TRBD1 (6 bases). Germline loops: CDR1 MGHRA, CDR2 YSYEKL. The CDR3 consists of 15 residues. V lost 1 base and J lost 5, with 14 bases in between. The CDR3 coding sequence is TGCGCCAGCAGCCAAGTTCAGGGAGGGGGGACTGAAGCTTTCTTT. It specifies CASSQVQGGGTEAFF.

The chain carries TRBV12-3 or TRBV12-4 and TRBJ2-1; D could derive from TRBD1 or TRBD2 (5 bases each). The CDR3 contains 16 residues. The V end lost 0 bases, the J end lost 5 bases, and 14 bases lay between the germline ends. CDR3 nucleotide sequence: TGTGCCAGCAGTTTAGCGTTCGAGGGGCTCCACAATGAGCAGTTCTTC. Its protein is CASSLAFEGLHNEQFF.

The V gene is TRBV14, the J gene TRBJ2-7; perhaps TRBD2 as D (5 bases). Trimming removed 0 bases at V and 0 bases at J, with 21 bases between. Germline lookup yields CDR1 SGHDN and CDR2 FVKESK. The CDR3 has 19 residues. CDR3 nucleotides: TGTGCCAGCAGCCAAGATCTTCCGCCTGGAGGCACCCCCTCCTACGAGCAGTACTTC. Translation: CASSQDLPPGGTPSYEQYF. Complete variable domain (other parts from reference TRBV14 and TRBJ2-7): EAGVTQFPSHSVIEKGQTVTLRCDPISGHDNLYWYRRVMGKEIKFLLHFVKESKQDESGMPNNRFLAERTGGTYSTLKVQPAELEDSGVYFCASSQDLPPGGTPSYEQYFGPGTRLTVT.

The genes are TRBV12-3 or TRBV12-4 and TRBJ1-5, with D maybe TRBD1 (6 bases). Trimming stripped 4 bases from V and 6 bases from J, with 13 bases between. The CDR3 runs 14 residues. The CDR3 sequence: CASSSDRARQPQHF. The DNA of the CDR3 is TGTGCCAGCAGTTCGGACAGAGCCCGTCAGCCCCAGCATTTT.

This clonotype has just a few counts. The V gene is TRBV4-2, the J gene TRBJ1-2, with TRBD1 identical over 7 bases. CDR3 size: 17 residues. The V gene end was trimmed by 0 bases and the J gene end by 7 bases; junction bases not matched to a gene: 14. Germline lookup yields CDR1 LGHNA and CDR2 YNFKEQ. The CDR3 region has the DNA TGTGCCAGCAGCCAAGAAGCGGGACAGAGATTCACTAGTGGCTACACCTTC. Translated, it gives CASSQEAGQRFTSGYTF.

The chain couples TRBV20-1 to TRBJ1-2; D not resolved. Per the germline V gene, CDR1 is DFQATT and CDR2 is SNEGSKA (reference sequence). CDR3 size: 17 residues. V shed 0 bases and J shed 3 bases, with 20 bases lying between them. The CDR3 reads CSARDAQRVGRYYGYTF. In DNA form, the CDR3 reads TGCAGTGCTAGAGACGCCCAGCGGGTGGGGAGGTACTATGGCTACACCTTC.

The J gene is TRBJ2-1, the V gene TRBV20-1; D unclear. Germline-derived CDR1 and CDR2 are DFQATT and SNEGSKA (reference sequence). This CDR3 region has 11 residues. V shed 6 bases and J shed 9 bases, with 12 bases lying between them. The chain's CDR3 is CSAPPYFEQFF. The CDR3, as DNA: TGCAGTGCCCCCCCATACTTTGAGCAGTTCTTC.

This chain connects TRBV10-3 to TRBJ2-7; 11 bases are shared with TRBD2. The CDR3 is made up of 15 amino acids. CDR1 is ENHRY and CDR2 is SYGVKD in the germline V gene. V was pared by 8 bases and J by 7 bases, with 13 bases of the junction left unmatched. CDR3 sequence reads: CAIDPGTSGKNEQYF. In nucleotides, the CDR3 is TGTGCCATCGATCCCGGGACTAGCGGAAAAAATGAGCAGTACTTC.